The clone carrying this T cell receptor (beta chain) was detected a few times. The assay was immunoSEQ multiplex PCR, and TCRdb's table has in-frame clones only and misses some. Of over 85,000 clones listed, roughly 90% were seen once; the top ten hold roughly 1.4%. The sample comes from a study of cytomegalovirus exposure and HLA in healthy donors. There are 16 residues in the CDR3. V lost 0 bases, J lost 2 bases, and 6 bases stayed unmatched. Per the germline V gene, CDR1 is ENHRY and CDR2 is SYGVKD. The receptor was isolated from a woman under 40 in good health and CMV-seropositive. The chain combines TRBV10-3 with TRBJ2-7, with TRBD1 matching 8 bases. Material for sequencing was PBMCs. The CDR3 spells CAISESGQVFTYEQYF. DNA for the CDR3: TGTGCCATCAGTGAGTCGGGACAGGTTTTTACCTACGAGCAGTACTTC.